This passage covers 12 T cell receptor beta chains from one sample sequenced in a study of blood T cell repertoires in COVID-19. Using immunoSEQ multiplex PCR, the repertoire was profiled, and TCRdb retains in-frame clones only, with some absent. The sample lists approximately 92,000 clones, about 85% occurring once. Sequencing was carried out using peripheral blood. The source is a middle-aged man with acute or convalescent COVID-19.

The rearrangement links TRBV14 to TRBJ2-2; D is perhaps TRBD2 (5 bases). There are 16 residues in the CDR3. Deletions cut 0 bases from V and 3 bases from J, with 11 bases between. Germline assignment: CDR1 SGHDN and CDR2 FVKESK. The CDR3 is CASSQDPGFDTGELFF. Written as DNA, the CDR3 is TGTGCCAGCAGCCAAGATCCGGGGTTCGACACCGGGGAGCTGTTTTTT.

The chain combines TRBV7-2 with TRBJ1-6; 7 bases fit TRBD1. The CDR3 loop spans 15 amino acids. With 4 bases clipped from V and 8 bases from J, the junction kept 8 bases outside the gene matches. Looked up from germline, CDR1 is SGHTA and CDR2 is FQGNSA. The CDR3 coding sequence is TGTGCCAGCAGCTACGACAGGGCCGATTATTCACCCCTCCACTTT. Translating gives CASSYDRADYSPLHF.

This CDR3 reads CASSLVLAGASYNSPLHF. As DNA, the CDR3 is TGTGCCAGCAGCTTAGTTCTAGCAGGGGCCTCCTATAATTCACCCCTCCACTTT. This chain links TRBV7-2 with TRBJ1-6, with TRBD1 as a possible D gene (6 bases). The germline V and J ends were trimmed by 1 base and 0 bases, with 13 bases remaining between them. Germline CDR1 reads SGHTA; CDR2 reads FQGNSA. This CDR3 contains 18 residues.

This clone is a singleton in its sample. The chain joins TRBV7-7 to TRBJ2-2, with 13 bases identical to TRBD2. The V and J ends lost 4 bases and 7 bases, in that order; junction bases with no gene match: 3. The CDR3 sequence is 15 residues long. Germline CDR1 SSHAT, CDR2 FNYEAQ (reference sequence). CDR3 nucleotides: TGTGCCAGCAGCTCCGGACTAGCGGGGGTCGGGGAGCTGTTTTTT. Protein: CASSSGLAGVGELFF.

The CDR3 sequence is CATSRVETSGSYEQFF. CDR3 DNA sequence: TGTGCCACCAGCAGAGTGGAAACTAGCGGGAGTTATGAGCAGTTCTTC. The chain uses TRBV15 and TRBJ2-1, with 11 positions matching TRBD2. The junction had 7 bases not matched to a gene; V was cut back by 1 base and J by 8 bases. The CDR3 sequence is 16 residues long. The germline V gene encodes CDR1 LNHNV and CDR2 YYDKDF (reference sequence). Supplemented by reference TRBV15 and TRBJ2-1, the full variable domain reads DAMVIQNPRYQVTQFGKPVTLSCSQTLNHNVMYWYQQKSSQAPKLLFHYYDKDFNNEADTPDNFQSRRPNTSFCFLDIRSPGLGDTAMYLCATSRVETSGSYEQFFGPGTRLTVL.

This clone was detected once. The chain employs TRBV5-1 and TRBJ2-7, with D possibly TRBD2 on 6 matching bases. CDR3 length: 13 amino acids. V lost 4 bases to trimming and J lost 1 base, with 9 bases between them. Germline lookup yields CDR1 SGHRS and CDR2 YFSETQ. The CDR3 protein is CASSAGTSYEQYF. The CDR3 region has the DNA TGCGCCAGCAGCGCCGGGACTTCCTACGAGCAGTACTTC.

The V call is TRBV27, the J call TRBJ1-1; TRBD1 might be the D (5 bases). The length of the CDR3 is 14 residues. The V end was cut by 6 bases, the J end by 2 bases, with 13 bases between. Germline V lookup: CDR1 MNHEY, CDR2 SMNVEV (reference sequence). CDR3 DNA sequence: TGTGCCAGCAGGGAGCCCCAGGGAAACACTGAAGCTTTCTTT. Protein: CASREPQGNTEAFF.

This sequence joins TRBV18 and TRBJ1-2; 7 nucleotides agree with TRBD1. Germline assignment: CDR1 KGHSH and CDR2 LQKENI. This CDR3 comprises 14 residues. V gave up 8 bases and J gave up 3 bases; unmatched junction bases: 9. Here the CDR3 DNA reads TGTGCCAGCACCCAGGGGGAGGAGTACTATGGCTACACCTTC. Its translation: CASTQGEEYYGYTF. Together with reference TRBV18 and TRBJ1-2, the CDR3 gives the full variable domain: NAGVMQNPRHLVRRRGQEARLRCSPMKGHSHVYWYRQLPEEGLKFMVYLQKENIIDESGMPKERFSAEFPKEGPSILRIQQVVRGDSAAYFCASTQGEEYYGYTFGSGTRLTVV.

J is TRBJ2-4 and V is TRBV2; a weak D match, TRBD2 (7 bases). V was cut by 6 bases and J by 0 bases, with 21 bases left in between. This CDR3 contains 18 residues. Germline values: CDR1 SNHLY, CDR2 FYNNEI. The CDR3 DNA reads TGTGCCAGCAGCCGATGGGGGGGGACATATTCAGCCAAAAACATTCAGTACTTC. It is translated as CASSRWGGTYSAKNIQYF.

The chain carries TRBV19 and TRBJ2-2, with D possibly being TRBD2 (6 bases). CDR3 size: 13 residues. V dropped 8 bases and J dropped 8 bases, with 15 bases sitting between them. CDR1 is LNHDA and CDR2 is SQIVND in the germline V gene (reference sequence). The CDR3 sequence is CASAAAGYGELFF. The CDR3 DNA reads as TGTGCCAGTGCCGCCGCGGGGTATGGGGAGCTGTTTTTT.

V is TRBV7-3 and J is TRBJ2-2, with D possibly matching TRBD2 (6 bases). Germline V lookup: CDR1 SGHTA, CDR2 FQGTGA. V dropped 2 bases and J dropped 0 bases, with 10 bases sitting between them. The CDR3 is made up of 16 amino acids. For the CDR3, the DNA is TGTGCCAGCAGCTTAGACGGGAGCCCGAACACCGGGGAGCTGTTTTTT. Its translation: CASSLDGSPNTGELFF.

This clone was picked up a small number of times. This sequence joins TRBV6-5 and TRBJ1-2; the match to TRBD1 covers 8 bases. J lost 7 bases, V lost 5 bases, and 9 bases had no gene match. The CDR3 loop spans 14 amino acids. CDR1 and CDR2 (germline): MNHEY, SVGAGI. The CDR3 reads CASSRVNRGGGYTF. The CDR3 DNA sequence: TGTGCCAGCAGTCGAGTCAACAGGGGGGGTGGCTACACCTTC.